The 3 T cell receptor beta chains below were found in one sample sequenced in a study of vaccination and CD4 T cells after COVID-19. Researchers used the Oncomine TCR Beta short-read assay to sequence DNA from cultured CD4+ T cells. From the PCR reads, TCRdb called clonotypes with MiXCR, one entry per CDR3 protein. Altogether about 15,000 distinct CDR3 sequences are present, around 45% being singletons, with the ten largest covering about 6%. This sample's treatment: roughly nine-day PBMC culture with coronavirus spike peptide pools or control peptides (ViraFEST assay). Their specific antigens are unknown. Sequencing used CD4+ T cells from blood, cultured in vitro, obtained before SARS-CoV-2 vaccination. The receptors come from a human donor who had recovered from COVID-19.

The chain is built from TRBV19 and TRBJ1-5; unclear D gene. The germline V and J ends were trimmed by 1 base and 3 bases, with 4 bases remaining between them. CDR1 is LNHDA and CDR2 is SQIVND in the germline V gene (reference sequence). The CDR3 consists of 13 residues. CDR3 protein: CASSIVVNQPQHF. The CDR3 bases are TGTGCCAGTAGTATAGTGGTCAATCAGCCCCAGCATTTT.

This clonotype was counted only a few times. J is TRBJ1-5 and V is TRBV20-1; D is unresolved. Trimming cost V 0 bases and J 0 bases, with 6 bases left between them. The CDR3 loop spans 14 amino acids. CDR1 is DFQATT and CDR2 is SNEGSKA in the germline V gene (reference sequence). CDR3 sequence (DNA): TGCAGTGCTAGAGACCGGAATAGCAATCAGCCCCAGCATTTT. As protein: CSARDRNSNQPQHF.

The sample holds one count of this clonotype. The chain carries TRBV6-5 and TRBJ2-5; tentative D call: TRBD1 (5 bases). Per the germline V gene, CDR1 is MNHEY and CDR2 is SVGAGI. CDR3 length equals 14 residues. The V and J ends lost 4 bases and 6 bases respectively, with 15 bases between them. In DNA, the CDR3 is TGTGCCAGCAGTTTGTCAGGGAATAGCAAGACCCAGTACTTC. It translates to CASSLSGNSKTQYF.